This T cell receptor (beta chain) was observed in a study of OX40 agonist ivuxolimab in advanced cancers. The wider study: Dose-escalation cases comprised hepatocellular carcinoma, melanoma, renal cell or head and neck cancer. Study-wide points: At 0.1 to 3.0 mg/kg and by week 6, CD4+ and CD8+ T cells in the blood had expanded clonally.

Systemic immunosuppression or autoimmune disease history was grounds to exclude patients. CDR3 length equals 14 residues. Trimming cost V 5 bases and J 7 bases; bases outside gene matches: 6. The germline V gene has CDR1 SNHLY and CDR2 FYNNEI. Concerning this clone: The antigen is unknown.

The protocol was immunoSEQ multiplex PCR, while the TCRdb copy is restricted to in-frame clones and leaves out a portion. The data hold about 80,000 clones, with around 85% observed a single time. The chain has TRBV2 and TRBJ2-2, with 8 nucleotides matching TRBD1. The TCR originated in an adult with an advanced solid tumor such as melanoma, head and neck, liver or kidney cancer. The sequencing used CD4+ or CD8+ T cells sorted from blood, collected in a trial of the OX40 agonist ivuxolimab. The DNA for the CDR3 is TGTGCCAGCAGTATTCTGACAGGGGTCGGGGAGCTGTTTTTT. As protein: CASSILTGVGELFF.